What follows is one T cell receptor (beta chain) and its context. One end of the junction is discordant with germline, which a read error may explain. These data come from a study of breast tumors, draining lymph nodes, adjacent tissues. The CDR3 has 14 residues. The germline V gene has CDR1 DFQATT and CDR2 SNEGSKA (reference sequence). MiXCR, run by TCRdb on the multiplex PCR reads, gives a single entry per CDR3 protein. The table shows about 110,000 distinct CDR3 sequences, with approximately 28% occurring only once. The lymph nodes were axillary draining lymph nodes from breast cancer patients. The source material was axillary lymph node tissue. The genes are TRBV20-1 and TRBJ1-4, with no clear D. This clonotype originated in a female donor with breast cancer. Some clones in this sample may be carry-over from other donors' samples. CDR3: CSAASVEGVEKPFF. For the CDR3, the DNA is TGCAGTGCCGCAAGCGTGGAGGGAGTCGAAAAACCGTTTTTT.